One sample yielded the 17 T cell receptor beta chains listed below, sequenced in a study of T cell responses to AZD1222 COVID-19 vaccine. Profiled with immunoSEQ multiplex PCR; TCRdb holds only in-frame clones, not every one. The table has 99,000 or so clones, 75% to 90% seen once; the top ten hold approximately 19%. The specimen was peripheral blood, collected on day 0 of AZD1222 vaccination. These receptors originate from an adult in good health.

This chain links TRBV6-6 with TRBJ2-7; D is perhaps TRBD2 (5 bases). V lost 6 bases to trimming and J lost 3 bases, with 9 bases between them. Germline loops: CDR1 MNHNY, CDR2 SVGAGI (reference sequence). The CDR3 is made up of 12 amino acids. In DNA form, the CDR3 reads TGTGCCAGCAGCCACCGGGACTACGAGCAGTACTTC. Translating gives CASSHRDYEQYF.

The genes are TRBV5-4 and TRBJ2-7, with 7 nucleotides matching TRBD2. Germline values: CDR1 SGHNT, CDR2 YYREEE (reference sequence). V shed 0 bases and J 5 bases; nucleotides not matched to a gene: 2. CDR3 length equals 13 residues. The DNA of the CDR3 is TGTGCCAGCAGCTTGGGGGGGGGAAACGAGCAGTACTTC. Translated: CASSLGGGNEQYF.

The chain employs TRBV15 and TRBJ1-3; D is ambiguous. V lost 1 base and J 1 base, leaving 14 bases between the germline ends. Germline-derived CDR1 and CDR2 are LNHNV and YYDKDF (reference sequence). The CDR3 is 17 residues long. This CDR3 reads CATSRARQLLSGNTIYF. The CDR3 region has the DNA TGTGCCACCAGCAGAGCAAGGCAGTTACTTTCTGGAAACACCATATATTTT.

CDR3: CATSRDLWGQAYEQYF. CDR3 DNA: TGTGCCACCAGCAGAGATCTCTGGGGACAAGCCTACGAGCAGTACTTC. The chain links TRBV15 to TRBJ2-7; TRBD1 is a possible D gene (6 bases). Germline values: CDR1 LNHNV, CDR2 YYDKDF (reference sequence). Trimming removed 0 bases from V and 2 bases from J, with 14 bases in between. The CDR3 totals 16 residues.

V and J are TRBV2 and TRBJ2-2; D is perhaps TRBD2 (5 bases). This CDR3 region has 15 residues. Germline V gives CDR1 SNHLY, CDR2 FYNNEI. Trimming stripped 7 bases from V and 4 bases from J, with 16 bases between. CDR3 coding DNA: TGTGCCAGCAAGCTGGACTCCGTCGTCACCGGGGAGCTGTTTTTT. It yields the protein CASKLDSVVTGELFF.

CDR3 nucleotide sequence: TGTGCCACCAGTGATCCACGGGACAGGACGGCAGATACGCAGTATTTT. This translates into CATSDPRDRTADTQYF. V and J are TRBV24-1 and TRBJ2-3; 8 nucleotides agree with TRBD1. CDR1 and CDR2 (germline): KGHDR, SFDVKD. Germline trimming cut 3 bases from V and 4 bases from J; bases unmatched to any gene: 8. The CDR3 spans 16 residues.

The chain combines TRBV19 with TRBJ2-5, with TRBD1 matching 10 bases. Germline assignment: CDR1 LNHDA and CDR2 SQIVND (reference sequence). Trimming took 5 bases from V and 4 from J; bases not matched to a gene: 7. The CDR3 is 15 amino acids. CDR3 coding DNA: TGTGCCAGTAGTCGAGACAGGGGGCTGGGAGAGACCCAGTACTTC. This codes for CASSRDRGLGETQYF.

The chain uses TRBV3-1 (or the pseudogene TRBV3-2) and TRBJ1-2, with D hard to call. V was cut by 4 bases and J by 6 bases, with 15 bases left in between. Per the germline V gene, CDR1 is LGHDT and CDR2 is YNNKEL (reference sequence). CDR3 length equals 14 residues. The CDR3 loop reads CASSLRPEGNGYTF. The CDR3 region has the DNA TGTGCCAGCAGCCTGAGGCCAGAAGGGAATGGCTACACCTTC.

The chain has TRBV4-1 and TRBJ1-4; no definite D call. The germline CDR1 and CDR2 sequences are MGHRA and YSYEKL. The CDR3 runs to 16 residues. V was shortened by 2 bases and J by 7 bases, with 17 bases between the two germline ends. CDR3 nucleotides: TGCGCCAGCAGCCAACCGGTCACGGGGTGGCGTGAAAAACTGTTTTTT. Translated: CASSQPVTGWREKLFF.

This clone was observed a few times. No conserved phenylalanine or tryptophan ends this CDR3, so it is likely a read error. This chain uses TRBV9 with TRBJ1-6, with TRBD1 matching 9 bases. V lost 4 bases to trimming and J lost 7 bases; unmatched junction nucleotides: 21. Germline V gene lookup returns CDR1 SGDLS and CDR2 YYNGEE. The CDR3 spans 20 residues. The CDR3, as DNA: TGTGCCAGCAGCCACTACCGGGACAGGGTTGAGGAGAGGGGGAATTCACCCCTCCACCTT. This gives the protein CASSHYRDRVEERGNSPLHL.

This chain connects TRBV2 to TRBJ1-5; D uncertain. The CDR3 length is 14 residues. CDR1 is SNHLY, CDR2 FYNNEI, per germline. V shed 5 bases and J shed 6 bases, with 14 bases lying between them. CDR3 protein: CASSTVSRRQPQHF. DNA for the CDR3: TGTGCCAGCAGTACGGTCAGTAGACGTCAGCCCCAGCATTTT.

The gene calls are TRBV9 and TRBJ1-1; D is uncertain. This CDR3 region has 13 residues. Trimming shortened V by 4 bases and J by 0 bases, and 7 bases separated the two germline ends. Germline V gene lookup returns CDR1 SGDLS and CDR2 YYNGEE. CDR3 protein: CASSPWVNTEAFF. The CDR3 DNA reads as TGTGCCAGCAGCCCCTGGGTGAACACTGAAGCTTTCTTT.

This chain links TRBV2 with TRBJ1-5; D might be TRBD1 (6 bases). The V gene's germline CDR1 is SNHLY and CDR2 FYNNEI. There are 16 residues in the CDR3. V lost 6 bases and J lost 4, with 19 bases in between. CDR3 nucleotide sequence: TGTGCCAGCAGAGGGGGTTGGAAAGGGATTAATCAGCCCCAGCATTTT. Its protein product is CASRGGWKGINQPQHF.

CDR3 in amino acids: CASSLGGQAEAFF. Here the CDR3 DNA reads TGTGCCAGCAGCTTAGGTGGCCAGGCTGAAGCTTTCTTT. The chain combines TRBV11-2 with TRBJ1-1; no clear D. Trimming left V 1 base short and J 6 bases short, with 9 bases between. The germline V gene has CDR1 SGHAT and CDR2 FQNNGV. The CDR3 totals 13 residues. The whole variable domain, filled in from reference TRBV11-2 and TRBJ1-1, reads EAGVAQSPRYKIIEKRQSVAFWCNPISGHATLYWYQQILGQGPKLLIQFQNNGVVDDSQLPKDRFSAERLKGVDSTLKIQPAKLEDSAVYLCASSLGGQAEAFFGQGTRLTVV.

The chain uses TRBV6-5 and TRBJ2-1, with D perhaps being TRBD1 or TRBD2 (5 bases each). Germline values: CDR1 MNHEY, CDR2 SVGAGI. This CDR3 region has 13 residues. V was shortened by 7 bases and J by 4 bases, with 11 bases between the two germline ends. In DNA, the CDR3 is TGTGCCAGCACTCGGGACCCATACAATGAGCAGTTCTTC. Amino acid sequence: CASTRDPYNEQFF.

V usage is TRBV12-3 or TRBV12-4 and J usage is TRBJ1-2; D call uncertain. This CDR3 is built from 13 residues. V gave up 2 bases and J gave up 3 bases, with 7 bases separating them. CDR3 region: CASSLTGYYGYTF. In nucleotides, the CDR3 is TGTGCCAGCAGTTTAACGGGTTACTATGGCTACACCTTC.

This sequence joins TRBV5-4 and TRBJ2-7; no reliable D call. Germline values: CDR1 SGHNT, CDR2 YYREEE (reference sequence). V lost 0 bases and J 5 bases, leaving 12 bases between the germline ends. This CDR3 contains 14 residues. The CDR3 reads CASSLEVGSDEQYF. CDR3 DNA: TGTGCCAGCAGCTTGGAAGTGGGCAGCGACGAGCAGTACTTC.